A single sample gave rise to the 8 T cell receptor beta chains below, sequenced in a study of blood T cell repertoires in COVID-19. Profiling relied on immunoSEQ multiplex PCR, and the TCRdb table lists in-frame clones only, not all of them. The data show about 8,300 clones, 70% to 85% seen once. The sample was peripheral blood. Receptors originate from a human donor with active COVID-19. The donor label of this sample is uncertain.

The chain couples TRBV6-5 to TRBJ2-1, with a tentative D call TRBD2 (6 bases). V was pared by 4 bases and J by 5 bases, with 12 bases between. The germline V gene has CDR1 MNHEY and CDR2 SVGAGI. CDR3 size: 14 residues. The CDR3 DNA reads TGTGCCAGCAGTTCGCCTAGCGTTAACAATGAGCAGTTCTTC. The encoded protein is CASSSPSVNNEQFF.

DNA for the CDR3: TGTGCCATCGGGACAGGCAATCAGCCCCAGCATTTT. It is translated as CAIGTGNQPQHF. The chain recombines TRBV28 with TRBJ1-5, with 7 bases that match TRBD1. Looked up from germline, CDR1 is MDHEN and CDR2 is SYDVKM. V lost 10 bases and J lost 2; bases outside the gene matches: 2. The CDR3 contains 12 residues.

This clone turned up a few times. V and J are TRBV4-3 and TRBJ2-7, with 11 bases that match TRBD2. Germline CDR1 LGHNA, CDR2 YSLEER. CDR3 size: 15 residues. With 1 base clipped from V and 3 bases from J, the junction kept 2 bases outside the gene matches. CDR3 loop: CASSQATSGIYEQYF. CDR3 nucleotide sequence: TGCGCCAGCAGCCAAGCGACTAGCGGGATCTACGAGCAGTACTTC.

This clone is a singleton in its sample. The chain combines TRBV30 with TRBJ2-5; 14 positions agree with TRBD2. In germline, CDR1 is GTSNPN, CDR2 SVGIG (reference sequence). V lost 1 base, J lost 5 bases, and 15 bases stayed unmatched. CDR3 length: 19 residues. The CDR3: CAWSGPGGLAGVIVETQYF. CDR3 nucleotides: TGTGCCTGGAGTGGCCCGGGGGGACTAGCGGGAGTGATTGTGGAGACCCAGTACTTC. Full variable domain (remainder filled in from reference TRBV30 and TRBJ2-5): SQTIHQWPATLVQPVGSPLSLECTVEGTSNPNLYWYRQAAGRGLQLLFYSVGIGQISSEVPQNLSASRPQDRQFILSSKKLLLSDSGFYLCAWSGPGGLAGVIVETQYFGPGTRLLVL.

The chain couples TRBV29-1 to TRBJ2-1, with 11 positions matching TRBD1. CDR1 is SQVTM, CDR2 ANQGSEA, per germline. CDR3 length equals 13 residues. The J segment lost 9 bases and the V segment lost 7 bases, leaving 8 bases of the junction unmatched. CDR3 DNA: TGCAGCGCGGACAGGGGGCGTACGGGTGAGCAGTTCTTC. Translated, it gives CSADRGRTGEQFF.

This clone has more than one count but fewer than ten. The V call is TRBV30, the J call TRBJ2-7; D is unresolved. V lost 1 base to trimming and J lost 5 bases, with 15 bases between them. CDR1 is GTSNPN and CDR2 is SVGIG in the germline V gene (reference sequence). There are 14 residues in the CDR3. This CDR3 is CAWSGGISQHEQYF. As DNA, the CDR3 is TGTGCCTGGAGTGGAGGTATTTCGCAGCACGAGCAGTACTTC.

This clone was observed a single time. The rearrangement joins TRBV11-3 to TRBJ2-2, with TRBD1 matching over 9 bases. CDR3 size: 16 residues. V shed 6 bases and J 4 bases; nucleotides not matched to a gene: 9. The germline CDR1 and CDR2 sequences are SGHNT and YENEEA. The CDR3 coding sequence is TGTGCCAGCAGGTCCGGGACAGGGTTTGTCACCGGGGAGCTGTTTTTT. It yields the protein CASRSGTGFVTGELFF.

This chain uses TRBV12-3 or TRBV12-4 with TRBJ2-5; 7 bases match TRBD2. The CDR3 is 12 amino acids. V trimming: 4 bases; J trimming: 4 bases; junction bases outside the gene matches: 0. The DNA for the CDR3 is TGTGCCAGCAGTTCGGGGGGAGAGACCCAGTACTTC. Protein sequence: CASSSGGETQYF.